This T cell receptor (beta chain) was sequenced in a study of blood T cell repertoires in COVID-19. Only a few counts were recorded for this clone. Clones were read by immunoSEQ multiplex PCR, and TCRdb kept only the in-frame ones, dropping some. The sample yields some 400,000 clones, 70% to 90% seen once. The ends lost 6 bases at V and 4 bases at J; junction bases unmatched: 7. The germline V gene encodes CDR1 MGHDK and CDR2 SYGVNS. The CDR3 has 14 amino acids. The chain links TRBV25-1 to TRBJ2-5, with TRBD2 matching over 8 bases. The receptor comes from an older woman with COVID-19, enrolled during active disease. Material: peripheral blood. As DNA, the CDR3 is TGTGCCAGCAGGGAGCTACGGGGGGGAGAGACCCAGTACTTC. It is translated as CASRELRGGETQYF. The full variable domain, with the rest looked up from reference TRBV25-1 and TRBJ2-5, is EADIYQTPRYLVIGTGKKITLECSQTMGHDKMYWYQQDPGMELHLIHYSYGVNSTEKGDLSSESTVSRIRTEHFPLTLESARPSHTSQYLCASRELRGGETQYFGPGTRLLVL.